This T cell receptor (beta chain) originates from a study of shared T cell receptors in the human thymus. Clones were read by immunoSEQ multiplex PCR, and TCRdb kept only the in-frame ones, dropping some. Here the sample spans hundreds of thousands of clones, around 87% being singletons. With 2 bases removed from V and 10 bases from J, the gap between germline ends came to 21 bases. CDR1 is SGHNT and CDR2 is YYREEE in the germline V gene (reference sequence). The CDR3 is 15 residues long. The data were also submitted as part of a second study, on human thymus T cells. From that study: Thymic samples were excised during corrective heart operations. Use of V and J genes seemed skewed within the thymic and blood repertoires. Unrelated individuals were reported by related research to share highly overlapping thymic repertoires.

Sequenced sample: thymocytes. The receptor comes from a boy less than two years old with a congenital heart defect. This chain uses TRBV5-4 with TRBJ1-1; tentative D call: TRBD1 (6 bases). The CDR3 protein is CASSLQGKETTGAFF. The CDR3 DNA sequence: TGTGCCAGCAGCTTACAGGGCAAAGAGACAACGGGAGCTTTCTTT.